This T cell receptor (beta chain) derives from a study of vaccination and CD4 T cells after COVID-19. Treatment defined: roughly ten-day PBMC culture with coronavirus spike peptide pools or control peptides (ViraFEST assay). V lost 3 bases and J lost 4, with 8 bases in between. CDR1 and CDR2 from the germline V gene are LNHDA and SQIVND (reference sequence). The CDR3 contains 13 residues. Researchers used the Oncomine TCR Beta short-read assay to sequence DNA from cultured CD4+ T cells. Each CDR3 protein is one row after TCRdb ran MiXCR on the PCR reads. The sample lists roughly 16,000 distinct CDR3 sequences, approximately 50% occurring once. Regarding this clonotype: Its antigen is not known.

The V call is TRBV19, the J call TRBJ2-3; TRBD1 is a possible D gene (5 bases). The specimen comprised cultured CD4+ T cells from blood, sampled after SARS-CoV-2 vaccination. This clonotype was obtained from a human donor with COVID-19. For the CDR3, the DNA is TGTGCCAGTAGTATTGGGGCCGCAGATACGCAGTATTTT. The encoded protein is CASSIGAADTQYF.